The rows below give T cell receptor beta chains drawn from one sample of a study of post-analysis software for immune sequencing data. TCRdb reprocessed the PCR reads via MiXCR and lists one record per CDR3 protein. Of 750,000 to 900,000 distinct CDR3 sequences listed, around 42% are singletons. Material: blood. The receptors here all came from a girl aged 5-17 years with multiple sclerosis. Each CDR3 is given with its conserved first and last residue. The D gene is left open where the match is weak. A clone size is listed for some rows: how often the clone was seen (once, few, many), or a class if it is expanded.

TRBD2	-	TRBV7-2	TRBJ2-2	CASTQPGTSGTGELFF	TGTGCCAGCACTCAACCCGGGACTAGCGGGACCGGGGAGCTGTTTTTT
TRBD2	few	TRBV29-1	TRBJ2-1	CSAKPGTSGRGDEQFF	TGCAGCGCCAAACCTGGGACTAGCGGGAGGGGTGATGAGCAGTTCTTC
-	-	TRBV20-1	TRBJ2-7	CSATKGLSYEQYF	TGCAGTGCTACGAAGGGGCTCTCCTACGAGCAGTACTTC
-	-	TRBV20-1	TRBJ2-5	CSEETQYF	TGCAGCGAAGAGACCCAGTACTTC
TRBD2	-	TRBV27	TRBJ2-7	CASSPGLWSYYEQYF	TGTGCCAGCAGTCCGGGACTATGGAGCTACTACGAGCAGTACTTC
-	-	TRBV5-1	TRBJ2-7	CASSLEPSRLYEQYF	TGCGCCAGCAGTTTGGAGCCTAGCCGCCTCTACGAGCAGTACTTC
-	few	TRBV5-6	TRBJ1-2	CASSIGVGYGYTF	TGTGCCAGCAGCATAGGGGTTGGCTATGGCTACACCTTC
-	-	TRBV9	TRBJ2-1	CASSPGLVAGEQFF	TGTGCCAGCAGCCCCGGTCTAGTCGCAGGGGAGCAGTTCTTC
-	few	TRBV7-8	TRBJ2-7	CASSFVTGLSSYEQYF	TGTGCCAGCAGCTTCGTGACAGGACTGAGCTCCTACGAGCAGTACTTC
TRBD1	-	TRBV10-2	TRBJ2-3	CASSERTGADTQYF	TGCGCCAGCAGTGAACGCACAGGGGCAGATACGCAGTATTTT
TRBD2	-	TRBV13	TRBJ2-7	CASSLRGRAFGEQYF	TGTGCCAGCAGCCTAAGAGGGAGGGCCTTTGGCGAGCAGTACTTC
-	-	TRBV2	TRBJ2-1	CASSPDSRWYNEQFF	TGTGCCAGCAGTCCGGACAGCCGGTGGTACAATGAGCAGTTCTTC
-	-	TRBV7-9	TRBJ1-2	CASSFAGEKGGYTF	TGTGCCAGCAGCTTTGCCGGGGAAAAGGGTGGCTACACCTTC
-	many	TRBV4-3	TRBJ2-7	CASSQDRDYEQYF	TGTGCCAGCAGCCAAGATCGGGATTACGAGCAGTACTTC
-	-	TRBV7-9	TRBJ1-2	CASSLVGRVGGYTF	TGTGCCAGCAGCTTAGTCGGCAGGGTGGGAGGCTACACCTTC
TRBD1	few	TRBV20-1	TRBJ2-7	CSAETGGDYEQYF	TGCAGTGCAGAAACAGGGGGCGACTACGAGCAGTACTTC
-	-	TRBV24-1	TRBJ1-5	CATAPGGNQPQHF	TGTGCCACAGCACCGGGGGGCAATCAGCCCCAGCATTTT
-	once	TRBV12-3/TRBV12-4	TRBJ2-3	CAINFGAYTDTQYF	TGTGCCATCAACTTCGGGGCCTACACAGATACGCAGTATTTT
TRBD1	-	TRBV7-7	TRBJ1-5	CASSHGPQGASPDQPQHF	TGTGCTAGCAGCCACGGGCCCCAGGGGGCCTCGCCAGATCAGCCCCAGCATTTT
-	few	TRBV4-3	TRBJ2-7	CASSQGTSDRQYF	TGCGCCAGCAGCCAAGGGACCTCAGACCGGCAGTACTTC
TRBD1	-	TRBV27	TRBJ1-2	CASSLAQGAGYTF	TGTGCCAGCAGTTTGGCACAGGGGGCTGGCTACACCTTC
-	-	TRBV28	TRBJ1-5	CASKLTILGNQPQHF	TGTGCCAGCAAACTTACCATTCTGGGCAATCAGCCCCAGCATTTT
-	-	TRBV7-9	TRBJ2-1	CASSSGPTIEQFF	TGTGCCAGCAGCTCTGGACCAACTATTGAGCAGTTCTTC
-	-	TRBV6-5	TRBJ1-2	CASSFGRSVGYGYTF	TGTGCCAGCAGTTTTGGGCGGTCCGTGGGCTATGGCTACACCTTC
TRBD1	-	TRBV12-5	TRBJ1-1	CASGLVQGQGAITEAFF	TGTGCTAGTGGTTTGGTACAGGGACAGGGGGCAATCACTGAAGCTTTCTTT
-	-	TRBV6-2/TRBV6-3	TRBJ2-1	CASIGDAKYNEQFF	TGTGCCAGCATAGGGGACGCCAAGTACAACGAGCAGTTCTTC
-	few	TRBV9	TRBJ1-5	CASSEQGRSNQPQHF	TGTGCCAGCAGCGAACAGGGTCGGAGCAATCAGCCCCAGCATTTT
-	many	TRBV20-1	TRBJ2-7	CSARVRGLYEQYF	TGCAGTGCTAGAGTACGGGGCCTATACGAGCAGTACTTC
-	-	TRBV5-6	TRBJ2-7	CASTDSPGVNDEQYF	TGTGCCAGCACCGACAGCCCAGGGGTGAACGACGAGCAGTACTTC
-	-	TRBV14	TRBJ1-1	CASSLPQGSGRGAEAFF	TGTGCCAGCAGCCTCCCACAGGGATCGGGTCGGGGCGCTGAAGCTTTCTTT
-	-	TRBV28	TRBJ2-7	CASSLSPRGRGDYEQYF	TGTGCCAGCAGTTTATCTCCCAGGGGAAGGGGTGACTACGAGCAGTACTTC
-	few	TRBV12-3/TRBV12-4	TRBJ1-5	CASRVSGTIDQPQHF	TGTGCCAGCAGAGTATCCGGGACCATAGACCAGCCCCAGCATTTT
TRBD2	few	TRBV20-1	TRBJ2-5	CSARGASGSRETQYF	TGCAGTGCTAGAGGTGCTAGCGGGAGTCGGGAGACCCAGTACTTC
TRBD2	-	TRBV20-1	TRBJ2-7	CSAFLAGDPYEQYF	TGCAGTGCTTTTCTAGCGGGGGATCCCTACGAGCAGTACTTC
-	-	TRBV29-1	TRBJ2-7	CSVKLGPYNEQYF	TGCAGCGTGAAATTGGGCCCATACAATGAGCAGTACTTC
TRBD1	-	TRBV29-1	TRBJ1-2	CSVLRQGAEGYTF	TGCAGCGTCCTTCGACAGGGGGCAGAGGGCTACACCTTC
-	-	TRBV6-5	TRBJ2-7	CASSYTRQEYEQYF	TGTGCCAGCAGTTACACCCGACAGGAGTACGAGCAGTACTTC
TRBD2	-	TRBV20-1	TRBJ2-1	CSARFLGLAGGKGNYNEQFF	TGCAGTGCTAGATTCCTGGGACTAGCGGGGGGCAAGGGTAACTACAATGAGCAGTTCTTC
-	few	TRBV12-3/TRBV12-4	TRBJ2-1	CASSLSLAYNEQFF	TGTGCCAGCAGTTTGTCTCTCGCTTACAATGAGCAGTTCTTC
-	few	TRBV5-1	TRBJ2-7	CASSSRDFSYEQYF	TGCGCCAGCAGCTCACGGGACTTTTCCTACGAGCAGTACTTC
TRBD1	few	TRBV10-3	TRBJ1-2	CAINPGQGGGYTF	TGTGCCATCAATCCGGGACAGGGAGGCGGCTACACCTTC
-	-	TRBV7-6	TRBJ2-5	CASSLAVAVETQYF	TGTGCCAGCAGCTTAGCGGTGGCAGTAGAGACCCAGTACTTC
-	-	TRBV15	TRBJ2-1	CATSKLSRAEQFF	TGTGCCACCAGCAAACTGTCCCGGGCTGAGCAGTTCTTC
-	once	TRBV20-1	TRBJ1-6	CSAKTTGRRDSPLHF	TGCAGTGCTAAGACAACAGGGAGGCGGGATTCACCCCTCCACTTT
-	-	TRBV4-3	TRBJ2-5	CASSQGSPRPYNEQYF	TGCGCCAGCAGCCAAGGCTCGCCCCGACCCTACAATGAGCAGTACTTC
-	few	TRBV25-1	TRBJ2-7	CASSPRGWYEQYF	TGTGCCAGCAGTCCACGGGGGTGGTACGAGCAGTACTTC
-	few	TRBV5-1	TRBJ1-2	CASSSGPTGDYGYTF	TGCGCCAGCAGCTCGGGACCGACCGGGGACTATGGCTACACCTTC
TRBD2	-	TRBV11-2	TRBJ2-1	CASSPTTLFGRLDNEQFF	TGTGCCAGCAGCCCGACCACCCTTTTCGGGAGGCTGGACAATGAGCAGTTCTTC
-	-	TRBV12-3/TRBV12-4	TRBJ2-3	CASSPGTASTGTQYF	TGTGCCAGCAGCCCCGGGACGGCCAGCACAGGTACGCAGTATTTT
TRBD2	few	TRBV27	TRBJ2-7	CASSSTFPTSGGGYEQYF	TGTGCCAGCAGTTCGACTTTCCCAACTAGCGGTGGGGGGTACGAGCAGTACTTC
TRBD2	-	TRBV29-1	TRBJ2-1	CSAPRAGYNEQFF	TGCAGCGCCCCTCGAGCGGGATACAATGAGCAGTTCTTC
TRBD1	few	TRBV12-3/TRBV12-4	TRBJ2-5	CASSAQLQGFETQYF	TGTGCCAGCAGTGCGCAATTACAGGGGTTTGAGACCCAGTACTTC
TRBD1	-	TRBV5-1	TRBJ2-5	CASSRQGRLEETQYF	TGCGCCAGCAGCCGACAGGGGAGACTTGAAGAGACCCAGTACTTC
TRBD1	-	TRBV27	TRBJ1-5	CASSLQGFNQPQHF	TGTGCCAGCAGCCTACAGGGGTTCAATCAGCCCCAGCATTTT